The clone carrying this T cell receptor beta chain has just one count. Its antigen is still unknown. Trimming left V 8 bases short and J 2 bases short, with 12 bases between. The V gene's germline CDR1 is LNHDA and CDR2 SQIVND (reference sequence). The CDR3 is 14 amino acids. The sample originates from a study of Ad26.COV2.S vaccination and SARS-CoV-2 variants. Across the study: Participants got Ad26.COV2.S intramuscularly, once or twice 56 days apart.

This table comes from immunoSEQ multiplex PCR, and its TCRdb copy is limited to in-frame clones, with some not included. Here the sample spans about 680,000 clones, 80% to 90% being singletons. Described treatment: 19 received Ad26.COV2.S at low or high dose, single or two shots; 5 received placebo; per-sample allocation not given. The samples were gathered on day 63 after the first injection of vaccine or placebo. It was an adult aged 18-55 years in Boston who was the donor. An Ad26 vector was used to express Wuhan-strain SARS-CoV-2 spike as the vaccine. Notes on the study in general: It was vaccine recipients, not placebo recipients, who had the higher spike-specific TCR breadth.

This rearrangement joins TRBV19 to TRBJ2-2; D remains unclear. The material was peripheral blood, obtained in a trial of Ad26.COV2.S vaccine versus placebo. This receptor was taken from a person aged 18-60 years who received the Ad26.COV2.S COVID-19 vaccine or a placebo. The CDR3 bases are TGTGCCAGTCGGTCCGGGCCTAACACCGGGGAGCTGTTTTTT. Translated, it gives CASRSGPNTGELFF.